These 16 T cell receptor beta chains came from one sample sequenced in a study of blood T cell repertoires in COVID-19. Assay used: immunoSEQ multiplex PCR; TCRdb lists only in-frame clones, some missing. The sample yields 180,000 or so clones, about 90% seen once. Sequencing used PBMCs or T cells enriched from blood (not recorded which). All receptors come from a human donor with acute COVID-19. The donor label of this sample is uncertain.

This sequence joins TRBV7-9 and TRBJ2-1, with TRBD1 matching 7 bases. Germline V gene lookup returns CDR1 SEHNR and CDR2 FQNEAQ (reference sequence). The CDR3 consists of 13 residues. V lost 8 bases to trimming and J lost 6 bases; unmatched junction nucleotides: 7. CDR3 sequence reads: CASSPGQFNEQFF. CDR3 nucleotides: TGTGCCAGCTCCCCGGGACAGTTCAATGAGCAGTTCTTC.

This chain uses TRBV11-1 with TRBJ2-5, with a tentative D call TRBD2 (7 bases). Germline values: CDR1 SGHAT, CDR2 FQDESV (reference sequence). Trimming took off 4 bases at V and 6 bases at J, with 21 bases between the two ends. The CDR3 contains 16 residues. The CDR3 protein is CASSSQGDTSAQTQYF. Written as DNA, the CDR3 is TGTGCCAGCAGCTCCCAAGGGGACACTAGCGCGCAGACCCAGTACTTC.

The chain uses TRBV7-2 and TRBJ2-1, with 8 nucleotides matching TRBD2. Germline CDR1 reads SGHTA; CDR2 reads FQGNSA. The CDR3 spans 15 residues. Trimming cost V 2 bases and J 7 bases; bases outside gene matches: 7. The CDR3 nucleotides read TGTGCCAGCAGCTTATTCGTATCGGGGGGGAATGAGCAGTTCTTC. It yields the protein CASSLFVSGGNEQFF.

This chain links TRBV5-4 with TRBJ1-4; D remains unclear. Germline loops: CDR1 SGHNT, CDR2 YYREEE (reference sequence). The CDR3 has 14 amino acids. Trimming took off 4 bases at V and 2 bases at J, with 9 bases between the two ends. This CDR3 reads CASSPWETNEKLFF. In DNA form, the CDR3 reads TGTGCCAGCAGCCCATGGGAGACTAATGAAAAACTGTTTTTT.

V and J are TRBV5-1 and TRBJ2-5, with 8 bases that match TRBD2. The CDR3 sequence is 13 residues long. The J segment lost 5 bases and the V segment lost 2 bases, leaving 2 bases of the junction unmatched. Germline loops: CDR1 SGHRS, CDR2 YFSETQ. The CDR3 DNA follows: TGCGCCAGCAGCTTTACTAGCGGCGAGACCCAGTACTTC. It translates to CASSFTSGETQYF.

The J gene is TRBJ1-2, the V gene TRBV3-1 (or the pseudogene TRBV3-2); TRBD1 matches 7 bases. Trimming at V came to 1 base and at J to 3 bases, leaving 2 bases not matched to a gene. This CDR3 is built from 14 residues. Germline loops: CDR1 LGHDT, CDR2 YNNKEL (reference sequence). The CDR3 DNA reads as TGTGCCAGCAGCCAAGGACAGGGCTACTATGGCTACACCTTC. Translating gives CASSQGQGYYGYTF.

This chain links TRBV19 with TRBJ1-2, with D perhaps matching TRBD1 (6 bases). Germline V gene sequence: CDR1 LNHDA, CDR2 SQIVND (reference sequence). This CDR3 spans 18 amino acids. V lost 5 bases, J lost 3 bases, and 25 bases lay in between. In DNA form, the CDR3 reads TGTGCCAGTAGTCCATCATCATTCAGGGGAGTGGGTTACTATGGCTACACCTTC. This codes for CASSPSSFRGVGYYGYTF.

The chain links TRBV11-3 to TRBJ2-2, with a tentative D call TRBD1 (5 bases). Trimming left V 5 bases short and J 6 bases short, with 10 bases between. There are 13 residues in the CDR3. Per the germline V gene, CDR1 is SGHNT and CDR2 is YENEEA. The DNA of the CDR3 is TGTGCCAGCAGCGTTAGCAGGGCCGGGGAGCTGTTTTTT. It is translated as CASSVSRAGELFF.

Only one count was recorded for this clone. CDR3 in amino acids: CASSSGQGATGELFF. Here the CDR3 DNA reads TGTGCCAGCAGTTCGGGACAGGGGGCGACTGGGGAGCTGTTTTTT. V is TRBV6-5 and J is TRBJ2-2; 12 bases agree with TRBD1. Looked up from germline, CDR1 is MNHEY and CDR2 is SVGAGI. The V and J ends lost 4 bases and 8 bases, in that order; junction bases with no gene match: 5. CDR3 length: 15 amino acids.

In its sample, this clone was seen a few times. The gene calls are TRBV11-2 and TRBJ1-1; a possible D gene is TRBD1 (5 bases). The length of the CDR3 is 15 residues. Germline V gene sequence: CDR1 SGHAT, CDR2 FQNNGV. V lost 6 bases and J lost 0, with 14 bases in between. This chain's CDR3 is CASSLRGTLNTEAFF. As DNA, the CDR3 is TGTGCCAGCAGTTTACGAGGGACTTTGAACACTGAAGCTTTCTTT.

V is TRBV7-2 and J is TRBJ1-1; D may be TRBD1 (6 bases). V was cut by 10 bases and J by 2 bases, with 14 bases left in between. The CDR3 length is 13 residues. CDR1 and CDR2 from the germline V gene are SGHTA and FQGNSA. Written as DNA, the CDR3 is TGTGCCACAAGTGGGGGCGGCAACACTGAAGCTTTCTTT. It specifies CATSGGGNTEAFF.

The gene calls are TRBV7-8 and TRBJ1-2; D is perhaps TRBD1 (5 bases). V lost 3 bases, J lost 8 bases, and 10 bases lay in between. Germline CDR1 SGHVS, CDR2 FQNEAQ. The CDR3 covers 12 residues. The DNA of the CDR3 is TGTGCCAGCAGCTTCATCAGGGCCGGCTACACCTTC. This gives the protein CASSFIRAGYTF.

The chain uses TRBV7-9 and TRBJ1-5; D remains ambiguous. Germline V lookup: CDR1 SEHNR, CDR2 FQNEAQ (reference sequence). This CDR3 has 19 amino acids. Trimming pared 0 bases from V and 3 bases from J, leaving 21 bases between. For the CDR3, the DNA is TGTGCCAGCAGCTTAGCGAAGCCACCGGACTTAAGAGTCAATCAGCCCCAGCATTTT. It specifies CASSLAKPPDLRVNQPQHF.

The V gene is TRBV7-9, the J gene TRBJ1-1; TRBD1 matches 10 bases. The junction had 6 bases not matched to a gene; V was cut back by 5 bases and J by 6 bases. The germline V gene encodes CDR1 SEHNR and CDR2 FQNEAQ (reference sequence). The CDR3 is 14 amino acids. The CDR3 is CASSQTGGDPEAFF. In DNA, the CDR3 is TGTGCCAGCAGCCAGACAGGGGGCGACCCTGAAGCTTTCTTT. Full variable domain (rest looked up from reference TRBV7-9 and TRBJ1-1): DTGVSQNPRHKITKRGQNVTFRCDPISEHNRLYWYRQTLGQGPEFLTYFQNEAQLEKSRLLSDRFSAERPKGSFSTLEIQRTEQGDSAMYLCASSQTGGDPEAFFGQGTRLTVV.

The rearrangement joins TRBV5-1 to TRBJ2-1; TRBD2 aligns across 14 bases. With V trimmed by 3 bases and J by 9 bases, 8 bases remained unmatched. The CDR3 has 16 amino acids. The germline gives CDR1 SGHRS, CDR2 YFSETQ. CDR3 loop: CASSYGLAGGGFEQFF. The CDR3 bases are TGCGCCAGCAGCTATGGACTAGCGGGGGGAGGATTTGAGCAGTTCTTC.

The chain joins TRBV30 to TRBJ2-1, with 11 bases lining up with TRBD2. Germline CDR1 GTSNPN, CDR2 SVGIG (reference sequence). The trim removed 2 bases at V and 4 bases at J, leaving 7 bases unmatched. This CDR3 comprises 16 residues. The CDR3, as DNA: TGTGCCTGGAGTACCGGGACTAGCGGTTGGTACAATGAGCAGTTCTTC. Amino acids: CAWSTGTSGWYNEQFF.